The entry below gives a single TCR beta chain sequence along with its context. The method was immunoSEQ multiplex PCR; TCRdb's version includes in-frame clones alone and lacks a portion of them. Of 110,000 or so clones listed, 90% to 95% are singletons. This record comes from a study of brain T cells in children with intractable seizures. The sequenced cases were selected for having the highest brain T cell transcript signatures. Trimming took off 0 bases at V and 8 bases at J, with 15 bases between the two ends. The CDR3 is made up of 15 amino acids. Germline V gene lookup returns CDR1 SGHNT and CDR2 YYREEE (reference sequence).

Sequences were derived from peripheral blood, sampled at surgery. The chain has TRBV5-4 and TRBJ2-1; TRBD1 or TRBD2 may be the D gene (5 bases each). The origin of this receptor is a boy under two years old with hemimegalencephaly and intractable seizures. The CDR3 coding sequence is TGTGCCAGCAGCTTGGCCGGGGCGTTGGGGGATGAGCAGTTCTTC. This translates into CASSLAGALGDEQFF.